Listed below are T cell receptor beta chains from one sample, sequenced in a study of blood T cell repertoires in COVID-19. Produced via immunoSEQ multiplex PCR; TCRdb's table is partial and in-frame only. This sample carries 150,000 to 200,000 clones, 94% of them seen once, and the ten largest clones take approximately 0.8%. Sequenced input: peripheral blood. The source is a man aged 25-45 years with COVID-19, enrolled during active disease. Each CDR3 is given with its conserved first and last residue. The order of the fields is D gene, J gene, clone size, V gene, CDR3 DNA, CDR3 protein. D genes are given only for firm matches. Clone size appears in some rows only: once, few, many, or a class for an expanded clone.

.,TRBJ1-4,.,TRBV19,TGTGCCAGTAGTACTCTAAACAGGGAGGGGGAAAAACTGTTTTTT,CASSTLNREGEKLFF
TRBD1,TRBJ2-7,once,TRBV7-2,TGTGCCAGCAGCTTTAATGACAGGGGGAGTCCCTACGAGCAGTACTTC,CASSFNDRGSPYEQYF
.,TRBJ2-6,.,TRBV6-6,TGTGCCAGCAGCTCGGAGGGGGCATCAGGGGCCAACGTCCTGACTTTC,CASSSEGASGANVLTF
.,TRBJ2-5,.,TRBV11-2,TGTGCCAGCAGCTTAACGTTGACAGGTCAAGAGACCCAGTACTTC,CASSLTLTGQETQYF
TRBD1,TRBJ1-5,.,TRBV19,TGTGCCAGTAGTAAGGGACAGGTTATTCAGCCCCAGCATTTT,CASSKGQVIQPQHF
.,TRBJ1-2,.,TRBV7-9,TGTGCCAGCAGCCCACAACCAAGCCAGTTGGGGCGGCCCTATGGCTACACCTTC,CASSPQPSQLGRPYGYTF
TRBD1,TRBJ1-4,.,TRBV7-9,TGTGCCAGCAGCACCGGGACAGACTTTAATGAAAAACTGTTTTTT,CASSTGTDFNEKLFF
.,TRBJ1-5,.,TRBV25-1,TGTGCCAGCAGTGATGGGCAGCGGAGGTGGCCCCAGCATTTT,CASSDGQRRWPQHF
.,TRBJ1-2,.,TRBV19,TGTGCCAGTAGTATTGGCGGCAACACCGGCCTTGGCTACACCTTC,CASSIGGNTGLGYTF
.,TRBJ2-3,.,TRBV2,TGTGCCAAAACAGGGTCCGGCACAGATACGCAGTATTTT,CAKTGSGTDTQYF
TRBD1,TRBJ1-4,.,TRBV7-6,TGTGCCAGCAGCGCGCGACAGGGGGGGACTAATGAAAAACTGTTTTTT,CASSARQGGTNEKLFF
.,TRBJ1-5,.,TRBV19,TGTGCCACTAAGGACCGACAAGGACAGACTAATCAGCCCCAGCATTTT,CATKDRQGQTNQPQHF
TRBD2,TRBJ2-7,.,TRBV28,TGTGCCAGCAAAGCCCGCGGGGGGGGCTACGAGCAGTACTTC,CASKARGGGYEQYF
.,TRBJ1-1,.,TRBV7-9,TGTGCCAGCAGCTTGGGGCCAAATGAAGCTTTCTTT,CASSLGPNEAFF
TRBD1,TRBJ1-3,.,TRBV7-6,TGTGCCAGCAGCCCAACAGGGACAGTAACTGGAAACACCATATATTTT,CASSPTGTVTGNTIYF
.,TRBJ2-7,.,TRBV9,TGTGCCAGCAGCGTAGCGGGGGGCCTCACCTACGAGCAGTACTTC,CASSVAGGLTYEQYF
.,TRBJ2-6,.,TRBV7-9,TGTGCCAGCAGCTCATATACAGGGACCTCTGGGGCCAACGTCCTGACTTTC,CASSSYTGTSGANVLTF
.,TRBJ1-1,once,TRBV6-5,TGTGCCAGCAAGAGGAGGAACACTGAAGCTTTCTTT,CASKRRNTEAFF
.,TRBJ2-7,.,TRBV7-9,TGTGCCAGCAGCTTAAGAGGGAGTGAAGGCTACGAGCAGTACTTC,CASSLRGSEGYEQYF
TRBD1,TRBJ1-6,.,TRBV7-2,TGTGCCAGCAGCTTAGTGGCAGGGGGTAATTCACCCCTCCACTTT,CASSLVAGGNSPLHF
TRBD2,TRBJ2-5,.,TRBV2,TGTGCCAGCGGGACTAGACAAGAGACCCAGTACTTC,CASGTRQETQYF